Following are 20 T cell receptor beta chains from one sample sequenced in a study of cytomegalovirus exposure and HLA in healthy donors. Both 60 Vbeta primers and 13 Jbeta primers went into the PCR. Here immunoSEQ multiplex PCR was the method, and the copy in TCRdb shows in-frame clones only, minus some. The table has 150,000 to 200,000 clones, 80% seen once; the top ten hold 6% to 7.5%. The source material was PBMCs. The receptors originated from a man aged 30 to 45 in good health and CMV-seropositive.

The chain uses TRBV11-3 and TRBJ2-4; D remains unclear. The V and J ends lost 0 bases and 0 bases respectively, with 9 bases between them. In germline, CDR1 is SGHNT, CDR2 YENEEA. The CDR3 has 16 residues. CDR3 protein: CASSLDRILAKNIQYF. The CDR3, as DNA: TGTGCCAGCAGCTTAGATCGTATTTTAGCCAAAAACATTCAGTACTTC.

The chain combines TRBV28 with TRBJ2-3, with a weak D call TRBD2 (5 bases). The ends were cut back, 2 bases at V and 11 bases at J, with 14 bases in the middle. This CDR3 has 13 residues. Germline CDR1 and CDR2: MDHEN and SYDVKM. CDR3 coding DNA: TGTGCCAGCAGTTTACAGGAGGCTAGAAAGCAGTATTTT. It translates to CASSLQEARKQYF. Complete variable domain (other parts from reference TRBV28 and TRBJ2-3): DVKVTQSSRYLVKRTGEKVFLECVQDMDHENMFWYRQDPGLGLRLIYFSYDVKMKEKGDIPEGYSVSREKKERFSLILESASTNQTSMYLCASSLQEARKQYFGPGTRLTVL.

V and J are TRBV27 and TRBJ2-5; D is possibly TRBD1 (6 bases). V shed 3 bases and J shed 0 bases, with 11 bases lying between them. Germline assignment: CDR1 MNHEY and CDR2 SMNVEV (reference sequence). This CDR3 comprises 15 residues. The CDR3 loop is CASSLSTGYQETQYF. The CDR3 coding sequence is TGTGCCAGCAGTTTGTCCACAGGGTACCAAGAGACCCAGTACTTC.

This clone was seen more than once but under ten times. V and J are TRBV4-1 and TRBJ1-1; D call uncertain. The germline V gene encodes CDR1 MGHRA and CDR2 YSYEKL. Trimming stripped 1 base from V and 1 base from J, with 10 bases between. This CDR3 comprises 15 residues. CDR3 region: CASSQVVGRNTEAFF. The CDR3 bases are TGCGCCAGCAGCCAAGTAGTCGGGAGGAACACTGAAGCTTTCTTT.

The V and J genes are TRBV4-3 and TRBJ2-7, with 8 bases that match TRBD1. The CDR3 has 14 amino acids. J was trimmed by 2 bases and V by 4 bases; bases with no gene match: 4. Looked up from germline, CDR1 is LGHNA and CDR2 is YSLEER. In nucleotides, the CDR3 is TGCGCCAGCAGCCCCAGGACAGGGACCTACGAGCAGTACTTC. It encodes CASSPRTGTYEQYF.

This clone was detected only once. The chain uses TRBV11-3 and TRBJ1-5, with D uncertain. Germline CDR1 is SGHNT and CDR2 is YENEEA. V gave up 5 bases and J gave up 0 bases, with 5 bases separating them. This CDR3 has 13 residues. The CDR3: CASSQHSNQPQHF. CDR3 nucleotide sequence: TGTGCCAGCAGCCAACATAGCAATCAGCCCCAGCATTTT.

The J gene is TRBJ2-1, the V gene TRBV7-8, with D possibly matching TRBD1 (5 bases). This CDR3 has 15 residues. CDR1 and CDR2 (germline): SGHVS, FQNEAQ. Trimming left V 2 bases short and J 4 bases short, with 12 bases between. The CDR3 loop reads CASSLTQGPYNEQFF. The CDR3 region has the DNA TGTGCCAGCAGCTTAACTCAGGGTCCTTACAATGAGCAGTTCTTC. Drawing the rest from reference TRBV7-8 and TRBJ2-1, the complete variable domain is GAGVSQSPRYKVAKRGQDVALRCDPISGHVSLFWYQQALGQGPEFLTYFQNEAQLDKSGLPSDRFFAERPEGSVSTLKIQRTQQEDSAVYLCASSLTQGPYNEQFFGPGTRLTVL.

This clone was recorded many times. The rearrangement uses TRBV29-1 and TRBJ1-1; D is ambiguous. V was cut by 3 bases and J by 5 bases, with 13 bases left in between. Germline values: CDR1 SQVTM, CDR2 ANQGSEA. This CDR3 contains 13 residues. The CDR3 nucleotides are TGCAGCGTTGAGCCCTTTTCGGGGACTGAAGCTTTCTTT. Its translation: CSVEPFSGTEAFF.

The CDR3: CASSATVYEQYF. CDR3 coding DNA: TGTGCCAGCAGCGCGACAGTCTACGAGCAGTACTTC. The V gene is TRBV11-3, the J gene TRBJ2-7, with D perhaps TRBD1 (5 bases). Per germline, CDR1 SGHNT and CDR2 YENEEA. The CDR3 spans 12 residues. V lost 5 bases and J 3 bases, leaving 8 bases between the germline ends.

The J gene is TRBJ2-7, the V gene TRBV5-1, with 12 bases aligning to TRBD1. Germline V gene sequence: CDR1 SGHRS, CDR2 YFSETQ. Trimming took 4 bases from V and 6 from J; bases not matched to a gene: 8. CDR3 size: 15 residues. The CDR3 DNA follows: TGCGCCAGCAGCATACCGGGACAGGGGGCTCGCGAGCAGTACTTC. Translation: CASSIPGQGAREQYF.

The CDR3 DNA follows: TGTGCCAGCAGTACACCCGGGGACGAGCAGTACTTC. Its protein is CASSTPGDEQYF. The chain has TRBV7-2 and TRBJ2-7; D may be TRBD2 (5 bases). The V end lost 6 bases, the J end lost 5 bases, and 11 bases lay between the germline ends. CDR1 is SGHTA and CDR2 is FQGNSA in the germline V gene. The CDR3 covers 12 residues.

The CDR3 DNA is TGTGCCAGCAGCTTGGAGGACATAGTCTTTGGAACTGAAGCTTTCTTT. It yields the protein CASSLEDIVFGTEAFF. The J gene is TRBJ1-1, the V gene TRBV5-6; D possibly corresponds to TRBD1 (5 bases). The CDR3 covers 16 residues. V dropped 0 bases and J dropped 5 bases, with 17 bases sitting between them. Germline V CDR1 and CDR2: SGHDT, YYEEEE.

The rearrangement joins TRBV2 to TRBJ1-3, with a tentative D call TRBD1 (5 bases). Germline CDR1 SNHLY, CDR2 FYNNEI. Deletions cut 2 bases from V and 2 bases from J, with 10 bases between. The CDR3 runs to 15 residues. The CDR3 DNA reads TGTGCCAGCAGTGAACAAGGGGCGCCTGGAAACACCATATATTTT. This sequence encodes CASSEQGAPGNTIYF. Combining the CDR3 with reference TRBV2 and TRBJ1-3 gives the whole variable domain EPEVTQTPSHQVTQMGQEVILRCVPISNHLYFYWYRQILGQKVEFLVSFYNNEISEKSEIFDDQFSVERPDGSNFTLKIRSTKLEDSAMYFCASSEQGAPGNTIYFGEGSWLTVV.

The chain carries TRBV6-5 and TRBJ2-7; TRBD1 matches 9 bases. J lost 2 bases, V lost 8 bases, and 10 bases had no gene match. The CDR3 runs to 15 residues. The germline gives CDR1 MNHEY, CDR2 SVGAGI. The CDR3 spells CASGRTGTGTYEQYF. The CDR3 DNA reads TGTGCCAGCGGTAGAACCGGGACAGGGACCTACGAGCAGTACTTC.

The chain combines TRBV7-8 with TRBJ1-5, with D maybe TRBD1 (6 bases). Per germline, CDR1 SGHVS and CDR2 FQNEAQ. The CDR3 contains 15 residues. V gave up 1 base and J gave up 6 bases, with 13 bases separating them. DNA of the CDR3: TGTGCCAGCAGCTTAGTTTCAGGGGATGTTCAGCCCCAGCATTTT. It is translated as CASSLVSGDVQPQHF.

The chain links TRBV29-1 to TRBJ2-1; tentatively, D is TRBD1 (6 bases). The germline V gene has CDR1 SQVTM and CDR2 ANQGSEA. Trimming shortened V by 5 bases and J by 7 bases, and 9 bases separated the two germline ends. CDR3 length equals 11 residues. CDR3 coding DNA: TGCAGCGTTACTACAGGGAATGAGCAGTTCTTC. Its protein is CSVTTGNEQFF.

This chain links TRBV4-3 with TRBJ2-7, with TRBD2 matching 8 bases. Germline V lookup: CDR1 LGHNA, CDR2 YSLEER. The CDR3 is 17 amino acids. V lost 0 bases and J lost 1; bases outside the gene matches: 8. The DNA of the CDR3 is TGCGCCAGCAGCCAAGACCGCGTCGGGAGGGATTCCTACGAGCAGTACTTC. This sequence encodes CASSQDRVGRDSYEQYF.

V usage is TRBV5-1 and J usage is TRBJ1-3; the match to TRBD1 covers 9 bases. This CDR3 spans 13 amino acids. The V segment lost 4 bases and the J segment 13 bases; nucleotides outside the gene matches: 9. From germline, CDR1 is SGHRS and CDR2 YFSETQ. The DNA for the CDR3 is TGCGCCAGCAGCCCGGGACAGGGCGAAAGGATATATTTT. It translates to CASSPGQGERIYF.

The chain's CDR3 is CASSQESAAGGLSSYNEQFF. DNA of the CDR3: TGCGCCAGCAGCCAAGAGTCGGCTGCGGGAGGCTTGAGCTCCTACAATGAGCAGTTCTTC. The rearrangement joins TRBV4-1 to TRBJ2-1, with TRBD2 matching 8 bases. This CDR3 contains 20 residues. CDR1 and CDR2 from the germline V gene are MGHRA and YSYEKL. With V trimmed by 0 bases and J by 0 bases, 13 bases remained unmatched.

On this clone: One end of the junction varies from germline; a read error may be responsible. Other DNA sequences in the sample encode the same CDR3. This chain joins TRBV6-5 and TRBJ2-7; 15 nucleotides agree with TRBD2. Germline V CDR1 and CDR2: MNHEY, SVGAGI. This CDR3 is built from 15 residues. The CDR3 here is CASSYGLAGGYEQYF. In nucleotides, the CDR3 is TGTGCCAGCAGTTACGGACTAGCGGGGGGGTACGAACAGTACTTC.